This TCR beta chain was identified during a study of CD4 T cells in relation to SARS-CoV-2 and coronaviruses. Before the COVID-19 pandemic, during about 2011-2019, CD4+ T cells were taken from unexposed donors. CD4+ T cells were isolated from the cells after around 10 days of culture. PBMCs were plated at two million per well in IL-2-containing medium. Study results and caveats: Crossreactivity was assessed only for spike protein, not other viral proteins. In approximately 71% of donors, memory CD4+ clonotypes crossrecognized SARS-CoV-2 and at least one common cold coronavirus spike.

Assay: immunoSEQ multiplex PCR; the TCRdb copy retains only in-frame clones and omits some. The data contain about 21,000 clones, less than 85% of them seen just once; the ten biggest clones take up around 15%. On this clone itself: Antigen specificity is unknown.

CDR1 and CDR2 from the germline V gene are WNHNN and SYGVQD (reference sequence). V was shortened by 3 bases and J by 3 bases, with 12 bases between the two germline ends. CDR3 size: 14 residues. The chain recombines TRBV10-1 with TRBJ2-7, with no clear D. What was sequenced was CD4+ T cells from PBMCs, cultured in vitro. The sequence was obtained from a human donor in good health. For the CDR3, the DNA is TGCGCCAGCAGTGAAATATTAGGCAGCTACGAGCAGTACTTC. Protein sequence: CASSEILGSYEQYF.